These T cell receptor beta chains were read from a single sample in a study of T cell changes during pregnancy in multiple sclerosis. Sequencing used immunoSEQ multiplex PCR; TCRdb keeps in-frame clones, though not all of them. This table holds around 49,000 clones, roughly 90% found once. The sample consisted of peripheral blood, taken after pregnancy. The receptors originated from a female donor in good health, enrolled as a control in a pregnancy study. CDR3s include the opening cysteine and the closing phenylalanine or tryptophan. The D gene is left open where the match is weak. Not every row has a clone size; where given, it reads once, few, many or a size class.

TRBJ1-2,.,TRBV6-5,.,TGTGCCAGCAGTTACGCGGGCAGTTCGGCTGGCTACACCTTC,CASSYAGSSAGYTF
TRBJ1-5,.,TRBV19,once,TGTGCCAGTACCCAACACAGAGATCAGCCCCAGCATTTT,CASTQHRDQPQHF
TRBJ2-2,TRBD2,TRBV5-1,.,TGCGCCAGCAGCTGGCCGCTGACTAGCGGGGAAACTCACCTGCTGAACACCGGGGAGCTGTTTTTT,CASSWPLTSGETHLLNTGELFF
TRBJ2-7,.,TRBV5-5,.,TGTGCCAGCAGCTTCCAGGGAATGTCCTACGAGCAGTACTTC,CASSFQGMSYEQYF
TRBJ2-7,.,TRBV27,.,TGTGCCAGCAGTTTAGGGCCGAACTACGAGCAGTACTTC,CASSLGPNYEQYF
TRBJ1-2,.,TRBV23-1,.,TGCGCCAGCAGTCAATCCCCCCTTGGGAGTATTTCGTATGGCTACACCTTC,CASSQSPLGSISYGYTF
TRBJ2-3,TRBD2,TRBV5-1,.,TGCGCCAGCAGCTCTGGGACTAGCGAGCAGTATTTT,CASSSGTSEQYF
TRBJ1-6,TRBD1,TRBV15,.,TGTGCCACCAGCAGCCGACAGGGAAGTTCACCCCTCCACTTT,CATSSRQGSSPLHF
TRBJ1-1,.,TRBV10-2,.,TGCGCCAGCAGTGAGACGGACAGAATACGGGGCACTGAAGCTTTCTTT,CASSETDRIRGTEAFF
TRBJ2-3,.,TRBV7-6,once,TGTGCCAGCAGCCAGGACACGGGTACGCAGTATTTT,CASSQDTGTQYF
TRBJ1-3,TRBD1,TRBV7-2,.,TGTGCCAGCACCCGGACAGGGAGCTCTGGAAACACCATATATTTT,CASTRTGSSGNTIYF
TRBJ2-1,.,TRBV4-3,.,TGCGCCAGCAGCCTCAAGATAGAGCTGGGGGGCAATGAGCAGTTCTTC,CASSLKIELGGNEQFF
TRBJ2-7,.,TRBV6-1,.,TGTGCCAGCAGTGACATAGACTACGAGCAGTACTTC,CASSDIDYEQYF
TRBJ1-5,.,TRBV6-6,.,TGTGCCAGCAGTGCGGACAGCCCCAATCAGCCCCAGCATTTT,CASSADSPNQPQHF
TRBJ1-5,.,TRBV2,.,TGTGCCAGCAGGAAGCTTGGGGGGAGCCAGCCCCAGCATTTT,CASRKLGGSQPQHF
TRBJ2-7,TRBD1,TRBV11-2,.,TGTGCCAGCAGCCAAGAGGGGGCTAGCTCCTACGAGCAGTACTTC,CASSQEGASSYEQYF
TRBJ2-2,TRBD1,TRBV5-1,few,TGCGCCAGCAGCTACTACGACAGGGACACCGGGGAGCTGTTTTTT,CASSYYDRDTGELFF
TRBJ1-1,.,TRBV14,.,TGTGCCAGCAGCACGCGCCTAGGTATGAACACTGAAGCTTTCTTT,CASSTRLGMNTEAFF
TRBJ2-2,TRBD2,TRBV7-9,few,TGTGCCACATACGGGACTAGCGTTATCGGGGAGCTGTTTTTT,CATYGTSVIGELFF
TRBJ1-4,TRBD1,TRBV15,.,TGTGCCACCAAACCTTGGGACAGGGAAGGAGAAAAACTGTTTTTT,CATKPWDREGEKLFF
TRBJ2-5,.,TRBV5-6,.,TGTGCCAGCAGCTTGGCGGAGACCCAGTACTTC,CASSLAETQYF
TRBJ1-3,TRBD1,TRBV10-3,.,TGTGCCATCAGTGACCAGACAGGGGGCGAAGGGAACTCTGGAAACACCATATATTTT,CAISDQTGGEGNSGNTIYF
TRBJ2-3,TRBD2,TRBV2,.,TGTGCCAGCACCCTAGCGGAAACTAGCACAGATACGCAGTATTTT,CASTLAETSTDTQYF
TRBJ2-1,.,TRBV6-1,.,TGTGCCAGCATCCCGACTAGTTCGTGGGGTGAGCAGTTCTTC,CASIPTSSWGEQFF
TRBJ2-7,.,TRBV9,.,TGTGCCAGCAGCGTAGCGCCGATAGGGGACGAGCAGTACTTC,CASSVAPIGDEQYF
TRBJ1-3,.,TRBV7-9,.,TGTGCCAGCAGCCACCTCGTCCCGGGACAAGGCACCATATATTTT,CASSHLVPGQGTIYF
TRBJ2-7,TRBD2,TRBV2,.,TGTGCCAGCAGTGAGAATCTAGCGGTCGAGCAGTACTTC,CASSENLAVEQYF
TRBJ2-3,TRBD2,TRBV7-6,.,TGTGCCAGCAGCTTCCAGGGCGGGACTAGTCAAGGCACAGATACGCAGTATTTT,CASSFQGGTSQGTDTQYF
TRBJ2-1,.,TRBV10-1,.,TGCGCCAGCAGTGAGTCGGGGGGAAATGAGCAGTTCTTC,CASSESGGNEQFF
TRBJ1-5,.,TRBV11-2,.,TGTGCCAGCAGCTTAGATCCAGGGCCCTCTCCAAATCAGCCCCAGCATTTT,CASSLDPGPSPNQPQHF
TRBJ2-2,TRBD2,TRBV5-6,.,TGTGCCAGCAGCTTGAGGCGGGGGGGGAACACCGGGGAGCTGTTTTTT,CASSLRRGGNTGELFF
TRBJ1-1,.,TRBV4-2,.,TGTGCCAGCAGCCAAGATACAGGTTCTGAAGCTTTCTTT,CASSQDTGSEAFF
TRBJ1-2,.,TRBV28,.,TGTGCCAGCAGTTTTCACCGCCAGGGTGGCACCTTC,CASSFHRQGGTF
TRBJ1-2,.,TRBV6-5,.,TGTGCCAGCACCTCCGGGGGTGGCTATGGCTACACCTTC,CASTSGGGYGYTF
TRBJ2-1,TRBD2,TRBV6-5,once,TGTGCCAGCGCGGGACTAGCGGGAGAGTATGAGCAGTTCTTC,CASAGLAGEYEQFF
TRBJ1-6,TRBD1,TRBV2,.,TGTGCCAGCAGTGAAGCGATGGCAGGGGGCGGGTCACCCCTCCACTTT,CASSEAMAGGGSPLHF
TRBJ1-5,.,TRBV19,.,TGTGCCAGTAGTATAGGGTTCGGGAATCAGCCCCAGCATTTT,CASSIGFGNQPQHF
TRBJ1-6,.,TRBV27,.,TGTGCCAGCAGGCCAGGTTTAGTGAATTCACCCCTCCACTTT,CASRPGLVNSPLHF
TRBJ2-7,.,TRBV6-5,.,TGTGCCAGCAGAATGGCCAGGGGTAGTTACGAGCAGTACTTC,CASRMARGSYEQYF
TRBJ2-1,TRBD2,TRBV6-4,.,TGTGCCAGCAGCATCGGGGGGGACTACAATGAGCAGTTCTTC,CASSIGGDYNEQFF
TRBJ2-7,TRBD1,TRBV4-2,.,TGTGCCAGCAGCCAAAGTGCACAGGGGCAGCAGTACTTC,CASSQSAQGQQYF
TRBJ2-5,TRBD2,TRBV7-9,.,TGTGCCAGCACCAGTTGGAAGCGGGAGGGGCGGGAGACCCAGTACTTC,CASTSWKREGRETQYF
TRBJ1-4,.,TRBV4-3,few,TGCGCCAGCAGCCAAGACGCAGGGGAAAAACTGTTTTTT,CASSQDAGEKLFF
TRBJ1-1,.,TRBV7-9,.,TGTGCCAGCAGCTTACAGGGAAAGGGCACTGAAGCTTTCTTT,CASSLQGKGTEAFF
TRBJ1-2,TRBD1,TRBV2,.,TGTGCCAGCAGAATCTCACCCGGACCCCGGGACAGGGATATCTATGGCTACACCTTC,CASRISPGPRDRDIYGYTF
TRBJ2-6,.,TRBV5-1,once,TGCGCCAGCACCGCTAAGACAGCTTCTGGGGCCAACGTCCTGACTTTC,CASTAKTASGANVLTF
TRBJ1-5,TRBD1,TRBV30,.,TGTGCCTGGAGTTGCGGACAGGGGGCAGGACAGCCCCAGCATTTT,CAWSCGQGAGQPQHF
TRBJ2-3,TRBD2,TRBV7-3,.,TGTGCCAGCAGCTTACTAGCGGGAGGCACAGATACGCAGTATTTT,CASSLLAGGTDTQYF
TRBJ1-2,TRBD1,TRBV5-6,.,TGTGCCAGCAGACGGCGGGTGACAGGGGGCGATGGCTACACCTTC,CASRRRVTGGDGYTF
TRBJ1-1,.,TRBV7-7,few,TGTGCTAGCAGCAGCAGGGTGGGCACTGAAGCTTTCTTT,CASSSRVGTEAFF
TRBJ2-7,TRBD2,TRBV7-6,.,TGTGCCAGCAGCCACCAGCTAGCGGGGACCTACGAGCAGTACTTC,CASSHQLAGTYEQYF
TRBJ2-5,TRBD2,TRBV19,.,TGTGCCAGTAGTTTCTGGGACGGGGAGGGTGAGACCCAGTACTTC,CASSFWDGEGETQYF
TRBJ2-2,TRBD2,TRBV5-1,.,TGCGCCAGCAGCTTACTTCGTTTGACTAGCGGGAACACGAACACCGGGGAGCTGTTTTTT,CASSLLRLTSGNTNTGELFF
TRBJ2-3,.,TRBV5-6,.,TGTGCCAGCCGGTTCGCGGGTCGAGGGAGCACAGATACGCAGTATTTT,CASRFAGRGSTDTQYF
TRBJ2-3,TRBD1,TRBV5-1,.,TGCGCCAGCAGCTTCCGGGACAGGGACACAGATACGCAGTATTTT,CASSFRDRDTDTQYF